This T cell receptor beta chain was recovered during a study of OX40 agonist ivuxolimab in advanced cancers. Overall study: An anti-OX40 (CD134) antibody with agonistic activity, ivuxolimab, was administered to patients. From 23 to 79 years was the age range, with a mean of about 54 years, and about 83% were male.

Trimming removed 1 base from V and 0 bases from J, with 7 bases in between. The CDR3 runs to 15 residues. Germline CDR1 is SEHNR and CDR2 is FQNEAQ (reference sequence). Measured with immunoSEQ multiplex PCR; TCRdb has only the in-frame clones, and not every one. The sample lists roughly 87,000 clones, 92% occurring once. V and J are TRBV7-9 and TRBJ1-5; D is undetermined. The receptor's source is an adult with an advanced solid tumor such as melanoma, head and neck, liver or kidney cancer. Sequenced here: CD4+ or CD8+ T cells sorted from blood, sampled in a trial of the OX40 agonist ivuxolimab. CDR3 coding DNA: TGTGCCAGCAGCTTAGATGGAGTTAGCAATCAGCCCCAGCATTTT. This gives the protein CASSLDGVSNQPQHF.